The 32 T cell receptor beta chains below all came from one sample that was sequenced in a study of blood T cell repertoires in COVID-19. Assay: immunoSEQ multiplex PCR; the TCRdb copy retains only in-frame clones and omits some. The table lists 300,000 to 400,000 clones, approximately 90% of them singletons. The sample consisted of PBMCs or T cells enriched from blood (not recorded which). The receptors were sampled from a woman in her 30s with acute COVID-19.

The chain couples TRBV2 to TRBJ1-1; perhaps TRBD1 as D (5 bases). This CDR3 is built from 13 residues. V shed 0 bases and J shed 11 bases, with 13 bases lying between them. Germline lookup yields CDR1 SNHLY and CDR2 FYNNEI. The DNA for the CDR3 is TGTGCCAGCAGTGAAGCGCGGGGGACGGACGCTTTCTTT. It translates to CASSEARGTDAFF.

The chain uses TRBV7-9 and TRBJ1-6; 8 bases agree with TRBD1. Germline CDR1 is SEHNR and CDR2 is FQNEAQ (reference sequence). The CDR3 length is 16 residues. The junction had 7 bases not matched to a gene; V was cut back by 1 base and J by 8 bases. The CDR3 reads CASSLVLQGVHSPLHF. The CDR3 nucleotides read TGTGCCAGCAGCTTAGTACTACAGGGGGTTCATTCACCCCTCCACTTT.

V gene TRBV20-1 combines with J gene TRBJ1-2; no firm D call. Trimming stripped 1 base from V and 8 bases from J, with 8 bases between. The CDR3 spans 11 residues. Germline assignment: CDR1 DFQATT and CDR2 SNEGSKA (reference sequence). The CDR3, as DNA: TGCAGTGCTAGAGTTTCATTGGGCTACACCTTC. It codes for CSARVSLGYTF.

The chain couples TRBV10-3 to TRBJ1-2, with 9 bases matching TRBD1. Looked up from germline, CDR1 is ENHRY and CDR2 is SYGVKD. V trimming: 6 bases; J trimming: 3 bases; junction bases outside the gene matches: 5. The CDR3 spans 14 residues. The CDR3 sequence: CAISWTGADYGYTF. CDR3 nucleotides: TGTGCCATCAGCTGGACAGGGGCGGACTATGGCTACACCTTC.

The chain recombines TRBV27 with TRBJ2-7, with D possibly matching TRBD1 (5 bases). The V end was cut by 0 bases, the J end by 2 bases, with 14 bases between. From germline, CDR1 is MNHEY and CDR2 SMNVEV (reference sequence). This CDR3 spans 16 amino acids. Written as DNA, the CDR3 is TGTGCCAGCAGTTTATCCAGGACACAAATACCCTACGAGCAGTACTTC. Its translation is CASSLSRTQIPYEQYF.

The chain links TRBV5-4 to TRBJ1-1, with 11 positions matching TRBD1. Germline CDR1 is SGHNT and CDR2 is YYREEE (reference sequence). The junction had 1 base not matched to a gene; V was cut back by 0 bases and J by 6 bases. The CDR3 is 14 residues long. The CDR3 DNA sequence: TGTGCCAGCAGCTTGGAGGGACAGGGGGCTGAAGCTTTCTTT. Encoded protein: CASSLEGQGAEAFF.

The J gene is TRBJ2-7, the V gene TRBV6-5; TRBD1 might be the D (6 bases). Germline V gene lookup returns CDR1 MNHEY and CDR2 SVGAGI. Trimming removed 0 bases from V and 3 bases from J, with 12 bases in between. This CDR3 is built from 15 residues. The CDR3 DNA reads as TGTGCCAGCAGTTACTCGGCCCAGGGGAACTACGAGCAGTACTTC. This codes for CASSYSAQGNYEQYF.

Concerning this clone itself: The same CDR3 also results from other DNA sequences found in this sample. The gene calls are TRBV18 and TRBJ2-2; possibly TRBD1 for D (6 bases). Trimming removed 3 bases from V and 1 base from J, with 6 bases in between. This CDR3 comprises 14 residues. Germline V CDR1 and CDR2: KGHSH, LQKENI. The CDR3 sequence: CASSPTGNTGELFF. CDR3 DNA: TGTGCCAGCTCACCGACAGGGAACACCGGGGAGCTGTTTTTT.

Here the CDR3 reads CATSDSGQPSTDTQYF. CDR3 DNA sequence: TGTGCCACCAGTGACTCCGGACAGCCCAGCACAGATACGCAGTATTTT. The chain uses TRBV24-1 and TRBJ2-3, with a possible D match to TRBD1 (6 bases). The V end was cut by 4 bases, the J end by 0 bases, with 13 bases between. CDR1 KGHDR and CDR2 SFDVKD come from the germline V gene. This CDR3 has 16 amino acids.

V and J are TRBV10-1 and TRBJ1-1; a weak D match, TRBD1 (6 bases). Germline V gene data show CDR1 as WNHNN and CDR2 as SYGVQD (reference sequence). CDR3 length equals 13 residues. Trimming removed 4 bases from V and 4 bases from J, with 10 bases in between. CDR3 in DNA: TGCGCCAGCAGTGCAGGGGTGGCCACTGAAGCTTTCTTT. Its protein is CASSAGVATEAFF.

This chain links TRBV9 with TRBJ2-3, with TRBD2 matching over 8 bases. Germline assignment: CDR1 SGDLS and CDR2 YYNGEE. The CDR3 loop spans 15 amino acids. Germline trimming cut 4 bases from V and 0 bases from J; bases unmatched to any gene: 4. CDR3 sequence reads: CASSPGGASTDTQYF. The CDR3 nucleotides read TGTGCCAGCAGCCCCGGGGGGGCCAGCACAGATACGCAGTATTTT.

The V and J genes are TRBV7-9 and TRBJ2-2, with a tentative D call TRBD1 (5 bases). CDR3 length equals 15 residues. The germline V and J ends were trimmed by 1 base and 6 bases, with 12 bases remaining between them. Germline CDR1 is SEHNR and CDR2 is FQNEAQ (reference sequence). CDR3 in amino acids: CASSLVLGAPGELFF. In DNA, the CDR3 is TGTGCCAGCAGCTTAGTGCTTGGGGCTCCCGGGGAGCTGTTTTTT.

V and J are TRBV10-3 and TRBJ1-2, with unresolved D. Germline CDR1 is ENHRY and CDR2 is SYGVKD. V was pared by 8 bases and J by 0 bases, with 16 bases between. CDR3 size: 15 residues. The CDR3 coding sequence is TGTGCCATCTTCGTCAGGACTGCCGCTAACTATGGCTACACCTTC. Its protein product is CAIFVRTAANYGYTF.

This sequence joins TRBV4-1 and TRBJ1-2; D is possibly TRBD1 (6 bases). Germline V CDR1 and CDR2: MGHRA, YSYEKL. V lost 0 bases, J lost 8 bases, and 10 bases lay in between. The CDR3 is 13 amino acids. The CDR3 region has the DNA TGCGCCAGCAGCCAAGATGGGGGCTACGGCTACACCTTC. It specifies CASSQDGGYGYTF.

The chain uses TRBV4-2 and TRBJ2-1; 8 bases line up with TRBD2. CDR1 LGHNA and CDR2 YNFKEQ come from the germline V gene. The CDR3 length is 13 residues. The V segment lost 10 bases and the J segment 7 bases; nucleotides outside the gene matches: 9. The CDR3 nucleotides are TGTGCCATCATCACGGGGGGGAATAATGAGCAGTTCTTC. Translation: CAIITGGNNEQFF.

CDR3 residues: CASSSTVQGGQFF. In DNA, the CDR3 is TGTGCCAGCAGCTCAACAGTCCAAGGAGGGCAGTTCTTC. The V gene is TRBV5-5, the J gene TRBJ2-1, with D possibly TRBD2 on 5 matching bases. V lost 3 bases and J 12 bases, leaving 16 bases between the germline ends. The germline gives CDR1 SGHKS, CDR2 YYEKEE (reference sequence). The CDR3 sequence is 13 residues long.

The chain recombines TRBV6-5 with TRBJ2-3; D may be TRBD2 (5 bases). V was trimmed by 6 bases and J by 4 bases, leaving 8 bases between them. Germline V CDR1 and CDR2: MNHEY, SVGAGI. This CDR3 has 12 amino acids. The CDR3 coding sequence is TGTGCCAGCAGGGGAGCGGCAGATACGCAGTATTTT. Protein: CASRGAADTQYF.

The chain employs TRBV29-1 and TRBJ2-7; a possible D gene is TRBD2 (6 bases). The CDR3 contains 14 residues. V was pared by 6 bases and J by 3 bases, with 18 bases between. Germline lookup yields CDR1 SQVTM and CDR2 ANQGSEA. The CDR3 loop reads CSVHLGGVNYEQYF. CDR3 bases: TGCAGCGTACACTTGGGGGGAGTGAACTACGAGCAGTACTTC.

The chain links TRBV29-1 to TRBJ2-7; 9 positions agree with TRBD1. The CDR3 sequence is 16 residues long. From germline, CDR1 is SQVTM and CDR2 ANQGSEA. V lost 0 bases to trimming and J lost 3 bases; unmatched junction nucleotides: 9. As DNA, the CDR3 is TGCAGCGTTGAAGAAAGGCATGGACAGGGGATCTACGAGCAGTACTTC. Translating it yields CSVEERHGQGIYEQYF.

V usage is TRBV11-3 and J usage is TRBJ2-7; D is uncertain. Trimming took 1 base from V and 7 from J, leaving 5 bases between them. There are 11 residues in the CDR3. Germline V gene sequence: CDR1 SGHNT, CDR2 YENEEA. The DNA of the CDR3 is TGTGCCAGCAGCTTAGGCGAGGAGCAGTACTTC. It is translated as CASSLGEEQYF.

The chain's CDR3 is CASSNTGQVPFSDEKLFF. The CDR3 DNA follows: TGTGCCAGTAGTAATACGGGACAGGTTCCCTTCAGTGATGAAAAACTGTTTTTT. The chain employs TRBV19 and TRBJ1-4, with 8 bases that match TRBD1. The trim removed 4 bases at V and 6 bases at J, leaving 16 bases unmatched. Germline-derived CDR1 and CDR2 are LNHDA and SQIVND (reference sequence). This CDR3 has 18 amino acids.

As for this clone: Different DNA sequences within this sample yield the same CDR3. The V call is TRBV19, the J call TRBJ1-6; D ambiguous. The V end lost 3 bases, the J end lost 6 bases, and 9 bases lay between the germline ends. The germline gives CDR1 LNHDA, CDR2 SQIVND (reference sequence). This CDR3 is built from 14 residues. In DNA form, the CDR3 reads TGTGCCAGTAGTATCCCAGGAGGTAATTCACCCCTCCACTTT. Its protein product is CASSIPGGNSPLHF.

The chain combines TRBV5-6 with TRBJ1-2, with D perhaps TRBD1 (5 bases). Germline values: CDR1 SGHDT, CDR2 YYEEEE. The CDR3 is 15 residues long. The V and J ends lost 2 bases and 2 bases respectively, with 13 bases between them. CDR3 sequence: CASSFLSRQNYGYTF. The CDR3 nucleotides are TGTGCCAGCAGCTTTCTTTCTAGACAGAACTATGGCTACACCTTC.

The rearrangement links TRBV10-2 to TRBJ1-2; D is undetermined. Germline V gene lookup returns CDR1 WSHSY and CDR2 SAAADI. V gave up 1 base and J gave up 3 bases, with 9 bases separating them. The CDR3 runs 14 residues. CDR3: CASSELAGDYGYTF. CDR3 DNA sequence: TGCGCCAGCAGTGAGTTGGCCGGGGACTATGGCTACACCTTC.

This chain connects TRBV5-1 to TRBJ2-2; 9 bases align to TRBD1. V gave up 7 bases and J gave up 2 bases; unmatched junction bases: 9. CDR3 length equals 16 residues. In germline, CDR1 is SGHRS, CDR2 YFSETQ. The CDR3 loop reads CASFPQTGGNTGELFF. CDR3 nucleotides: TGCGCCAGCTTCCCCCAGACAGGGGGAAACACCGGGGAGCTGTTTTTT.

For the CDR3, the DNA is TGTGCCAGCAGCTTCGACAGGGCCGCTGGAAACACCATATATTTT. Residues: CASSFDRAAGNTIYF. The chain recombines TRBV7-9 with TRBJ1-3, with 7 nucleotides matching TRBD1. The trim removed 3 bases at V and 2 bases at J, leaving 4 bases unmatched. This CDR3 has 15 amino acids. Germline V lookup: CDR1 SEHNR, CDR2 FQNEAQ (reference sequence).

This chain uses TRBV14 with TRBJ2-4, with a tentative D call TRBD1 (7 bases). This CDR3 contains 18 residues. The germline CDR1 and CDR2 sequences are SGHDN and FVKESK. Trimming pared 0 bases from V and 4 bases from J, leaving 19 bases between. CDR3 in DNA: TGTGCCAGCAGCCAAGATCCAAACCGACAGGGAGGAAAAAACATTCAGTACTTC. As protein: CASSQDPNRQGGKNIQYF.

The chain carries TRBV6-5 and TRBJ1-2; 10 positions agree with TRBD1. Germline values: CDR1 MNHEY, CDR2 SVGAGI. The J segment lost 2 bases and the V segment lost 8 bases, leaving 2 bases of the junction unmatched. The CDR3 totals 13 residues. CDR3 sequence: CASGTGVNYGYTF. CDR3 DNA sequence: TGTGCCAGCGGGACAGGGGTAAACTATGGCTACACCTTC.

CDR3 nucleotide sequence: TGTGCCAGCAGTTACCACAGGGGTAGTGAAACTAATGAAAAACTGTTTTTT. Translating gives CASSYHRGSETNEKLFF. This chain joins TRBV6-2 or TRBV6-3 and TRBJ1-4; TRBD1 agrees at 7 bases. The junction had 7 bases not matched to a gene; V was cut back by 2 bases and J by 1 base. CDR3 length: 17 amino acids. Germline assignment: CDR1 MNHEY and CDR2 SVGEGT.

The rearrangement joins TRBV3-1 (or the pseudogene TRBV3-2) to TRBJ1-4; TRBD1 matches 8 bases. With V trimmed by 3 bases and J by 5 bases, 11 bases remained unmatched. In germline, CDR1 is LGHDT, CDR2 YNNKEL (reference sequence). The CDR3 sequence is 17 residues long. CDR3 DNA sequence: TGTGCCAGCAGCCAGGGTGCAGGGGGCGACTGGAATGAAAAACTGTTTTTT. It specifies CASSQGAGGDWNEKLFF.

This chain uses TRBV6-5 with TRBJ1-6; D perhaps matches TRBD1 (6 bases). CDR1 MNHEY and CDR2 SVGAGI come from the germline V gene. CDR3 length: 15 amino acids. The germline V and J ends were trimmed by 0 bases and 7 bases, with 10 bases remaining between them. The CDR3 DNA follows: TGTGCCAGCAGTTACTCGTACCAGGGGAATTCACCCCTCCACTTT. It yields the protein CASSYSYQGNSPLHF.

This chain connects TRBV24-1 to TRBJ2-7; tentative D call: TRBD2 (6 bases). Germline loops: CDR1 KGHDR, CDR2 SFDVKD. This CDR3 contains 11 residues. The germline V and J ends were trimmed by 6 bases and 6 bases, with 8 bases remaining between them. For the CDR3, the DNA is TGTGCCACCAGTTGGGGGGTCGAGCAGTACTTC. It translates to CATSWGVEQYF.